This T cell receptor (beta chain) derives from a study of blood T cells in healthy people across ages (dated by TCRdb to between 2014 and 2016). Concerning the study at large: In model experiments, roughly one uniquely barcoded TCR beta cDNA molecule per two T cells was captured by template switching. Age-related changes in TCR beta repertoire diversity were measured in the study by deep sequencing normalized with unique cDNA molecular identifiers. Four age groups were formed from the donors: young (average approximately 16 years), middle-aged (just under 40), aged (approximately 60) and long-lived (more than 75). To avoid experimental bias, donors of different ages were spread randomly across the sequencing lanes. Using the same blood draw, the study looked at two additional independent replicas of 1 million unique cDNA reads for two donors, one aged 18 to 30 and the other aged 80 or older. The paper as a whole reports these results and caveats: Compared with the aged group, the long-lived group had more naive CD4+ T cells, fewer expanded clones and increased TCR diversity, suggesting age selection. Because donor CMV infection status was unknown, age-related changes in expanded clonotypes were potentially confounded. Total diversity estimates from one million sequenced T cells were considered lower bounds and underestimates. There was a strong correlation between observed TCR beta diversity and the percentage of naive T cells measured by flow cytometry. As age increased, observed TCR beta diversity per million T cells dropped in a roughly linear way, and a significant reduction was already evident by age about 40. Bulk unsorted PBMC profiling prevented conclusive comparison of naive and antigen-experienced compartments.

Library prep was done by 5' RACE. A second 7 to 11 cycle PCR used a sample-barcoded 5' primer and a J-beta primer mix. A unique molecular identifier was introduced onto each TCR beta cDNA molecule by a template-switch 5' adaptor carrying 12 random nucleotides. At least 2.5 million CDR3-containing paired-end reads were obtained from each sample. First-strand cDNA synthesis was performed from all RNA using the Mint cDNA synthesis kit, with priming by a TRBC-specific oligonucleotide. All cDNA was treated with uracil-DNA glycosylase and then went through a first 18-cycle PCR with the universal primers M1SS and BC2_uni_R. Concerning the study's data processing: Each sample was normalized by randomly selecting 1 million high-quality reads, each carrying a distinct molecular identifier. Reads sharing molecular identifiers were discarded rather than binned into consensus sequences. CDR3 identification, clonotype clustering and error correction used MiTCR with a Q25 quality threshold and the strictest error-elimination algorithm. Lower-bound total TCR beta diversity was estimated with a nonparametric unseen species model using Euler transformation. TCRdb trimmed public reads at Q25 via fastp, called clones via MiXCR and kept in-frame beta chains. Entries that share a CDR3 protein sequence are merged under the most common genes and DNA. TCRdb's processing, not the study's, gives the V and J calls here. A total of some 1.8 million distinct CDR3 sequences appear in this sample, about two fifths of them only once. The top ten clonotypes cover 23% of the sample.

Inclusive of both ends, the CDR3 amounts to 14 amino acids. CDR3 DNA is the only sequence kept; it has 42 bases, read in frame from the first base. At the junction V is shortened by 3 bases and J by 0 bases, with 7 bases in between. According to the germline V gene (reference sequence), CDR1 reads PRHDT and CDR2 reads FYEKMQ. Remarks on this clonotype: It has no known antigen specificity. Because the CDR3 is missing its conserved closing phenylalanine or tryptophan, this is likely a read error.

The 40 or so donors, aged roughly 6 to 95 years, were systemically healthy Caucasian individuals from Russia. Each donor gave around 9.8 milliliters of peripheral blood, collected into EDTA-treated Vacutainer tubes. Ficoll-Paque density-gradient centrifugation was used to isolate PBMCs, with at least 7 million obtained per sample. Trizol reagent was used to extract total RNA from PBMCs, with at least 5 micrograms per sample. Naive CD45RAhigh/CD27high T cell percentages were measured by flow cytometry on a PBMC aliquot from every donor. The TCR comes from a human donor in good health. Recombination linked TRBV13 to TRBJ2-3; a weak D assignment points to TRBD2 (6 bases agree). The sample taken for sequencing was blood. The nucleotide sequence reads TGTGCCAGCAGCTTGGCGGGGAGCACAGATACGCAGTATTGT. It encodes CASSLAGSTDTQYC.